These 19 T cell receptor beta chains originate from one sample sequenced in a study of human T cells and chemical hapten exposure. For the library, individual cDNA molecules each received unique molecular identifiers. TCRdb used MiXCR to reprocess the reads, holding one entry per CDR3 protein. The sample contains 95,000 to 150,000 distinct CDR3 sequences, over 6.5% of which appear only once. Sequencing started from total RNA isolated from unfractionated whole blood. Material for sequencing was whole blood. These receptors were obtained from a human donor in good health. Some clones in this sample may be carry-over from other donors' samples.

This clonotype was seen at least ten times. CDR3 residues: CASSLRSEIHGYTF. Here the CDR3 DNA reads TGTGCCAGCAGCTTAAGGTCTGAGATACATGGCTACACCTTC. The chain employs TRBV13 and TRBJ1-2; no firm D call. Trimming took 2 bases from V and 6 from J, leaving 13 bases between them. The germline gives CDR1 PRHDT, CDR2 FYEKMQ (reference sequence). The CDR3 runs 14 residues. Complete variable domain (other parts from reference TRBV13 and TRBJ1-2): AAGVIQSPRHLIKEKRETATLKCYPIPRHDTVYWYQQGPGQDPQFLISFYEKMQSDKGSIPDRFSAQQFSDYHSELNMSSLELGDSALYFCASSLRSEIHGYTFGSGTRLTVV.

This chain's CDR3 is CSARDKGGEQYF. Here the CDR3 DNA reads TGCAGTGCTAGAGATAAGGGAGGGGAGCAGTACTTC. The rearrangement uses TRBV20-1 and TRBJ2-7, with 7 bases aligning to TRBD2. CDR1 is DFQATT and CDR2 is SNEGSKA in the germline V gene (reference sequence). The CDR3 runs to 12 residues. Trimming at V came to 0 bases and at J to 7 bases, leaving 3 bases not matched to a gene.

This clonotype was detected many times. The J gene is TRBJ2-3, the V gene TRBV10-3; TRBD2 agrees at 11 bases. This CDR3 has 16 amino acids. V lost 4 bases and J lost 5; bases outside the gene matches: 8. Germline assignment: CDR1 ENHRY and CDR2 SYGVKD. As DNA, the CDR3 is TGTGCCATCAGTGTTGGGCTAGCGGGGGGCGGAGATACGCAGTATTTT. Residues: CAISVGLAGGGDTQYF.

This clonotype was observed at least ten times. This CDR3 is CASSPTRGNEQFF. Here the CDR3 DNA reads TGTGCCAGCAGTCCAACTAGGGGCAATGAGCAGTTCTTC. The chain employs TRBV2 and TRBJ2-1, with D perhaps assigned TRBD1 or TRBD2 (5 bases each). The CDR3 is 13 residues long. Trimming stripped 5 bases from V and 6 bases from J, with 11 bases between. Germline CDR1 reads SNHLY; CDR2 reads FYNNEI.

V and J are TRBV10-3 and TRBJ2-7; 7 positions match TRBD1. Trimming cost V 0 bases and J 2 bases; bases outside gene matches: 1. The CDR3 spans 14 residues. Germline CDR1 reads ENHRY; CDR2 reads SYGVKD. Here the CDR3 DNA reads TGTGCCATCAGTGAGTCGGACAGGACCTACGAGCAGTACTTC. Translating gives CAISESDRTYEQYF.

V is TRBV29-1 and J is TRBJ2-1; D perhaps matches TRBD2 (6 bases). V shed 4 bases and J shed 8 bases, with 18 bases lying between them. CDR3 size: 14 residues. Germline V gene data show CDR1 as SQVTM and CDR2 as ANQGSEA. CDR3 DNA: TGCAGCGTTGCAGGGTCTAGCTGGAGGGATGAGCAGTTCTTC. The encoded protein is CSVAGSSWRDEQFF.

V is TRBV29-1 and J is TRBJ1-4; 8 positions agree with TRBD1. The V gene end was trimmed by 5 bases and the J gene end by 7 bases; junction bases not matched to a gene: 3. Germline V gives CDR1 SQVTM, CDR2 ANQGSEA. The CDR3 runs to 12 residues. The CDR3 protein is CSVQQGGEKLFF. In nucleotides, the CDR3 is TGCAGCGTTCAACAGGGGGGTGAAAAACTGTTTTTT.

The rearrangement links TRBV4-1 to TRBJ2-2; a weak D match, TRBD1 (6 bases). Per the germline V gene, CDR1 is MGHRA and CDR2 is YSYEKL. The CDR3 runs to 16 residues. Trimming shortened V by 1 base and J by 4 bases, and 13 bases separated the two germline ends. The CDR3 loop is CASSQAGERGTGELFF. CDR3 nucleotide sequence: TGCGCCAGCAGCCAAGCAGGGGAAAGAGGCACCGGGGAGCTGTTTTTT.

V gene TRBV29-1 combines with J gene TRBJ1-1; D may be TRBD1 (5 bases). Germline V gene sequence: CDR1 SQVTM, CDR2 ANQGSEA. Trimming stripped 4 bases from V and 4 bases from J, with 13 bases between. CDR3 size: 13 residues. The CDR3 DNA reads as TGCAGCGTTGCCCGGGGGGTGGGCACTGAAGCTTTCTTT. This codes for CSVARGVGTEAFF. Full variable domain (missing parts from reference TRBV29-1 and TRBJ1-1): SAVISQKPSRDICQRGTSLTIQCQVDSQVTMMFWYRQQPGQSLTLIATANQGSEATYESGFVIDKFPISRPNLTFSTLTVSNMSPEDSSIYLCSVARGVGTEAFFGQGTRLTVV.

The chain is built from TRBV6-2 or TRBV6-3 and TRBJ2-1; D gene uncertain. Germline V gene sequence: CDR1 MNHEY, CDR2 SVGEGT. This CDR3 region has 13 residues. V lost 0 bases to trimming and J lost 7 bases, with 7 bases between them. CDR3 region: CASSYSSGNEQFF. CDR3 nucleotides: TGTGCCAGCAGTTACTCGAGTGGGAATGAGCAGTTCTTC.

This chain joins TRBV2 and TRBJ2-5, with 8 bases fitting TRBD1. Germline values: CDR1 SNHLY, CDR2 FYNNEI. Trimming cost V 9 bases and J 1 base; bases outside gene matches: 7. The CDR3 has 14 residues. Written as DNA, the CDR3 is TGTGCCAGTGCACCAGACAGGGGCCAAGAGACCCAGTACTTC. It yields the protein CASAPDRGQETQYF.

The chain employs TRBV30 and TRBJ2-2; TRBD1 matches at 9 bases. Germline CDR1 is GTSNPN and CDR2 is SVGIG (reference sequence). This CDR3 is 15 amino acids long. After removal of 2 bases from V and 7 bases from J, the junction contained 8 bases not matched to a gene. In DNA, the CDR3 is TGTGCCTGGAGTAGAACAGGGGGCCTTGGCGGGGAGCTGTTTTTT. Its protein is CAWSRTGGLGGELFF.

This clonotype occurred a few times. The V gene is TRBV5-1, the J gene TRBJ2-1, with D unresolved. Germline CDR1 and CDR2: SGHRS and YFSETQ. The CDR3 is 16 residues long. V was pared by 0 bases and J by 5 bases, with 15 bases between. Written as DNA, the CDR3 is TGCGCCAGCAGCTTGGTTGGATACTGGCCCGACAATGAGCAGTTCTTC. Translating it yields CASSLVGYWPDNEQFF.

This clonotype was seen a few times. The rearrangement uses TRBV14 and TRBJ2-1; 7 positions match TRBD1. The CDR3 runs 13 residues. CDR1 and CDR2 (germline): SGHDN, FVKESK. J gave up 8 bases and V 3 bases, and 4 bases lay outside the gene matches. DNA of the CDR3: TGTGCCAGCAGCCAGTACAGGGGCGATGAGCAGTTCTTC. This translates into CASSQYRGDEQFF.

This clonotype was seen at least ten times. The chain links TRBV12-5 to TRBJ2-7; D is tentatively TRBD1 or TRBD2 (5 bases each). Germline CDR1 and CDR2: LGHNT and FRNRAP. The CDR3 contains 13 residues. Trimming took off 4 bases at V and 6 bases at J, with 13 bases between the two ends. CDR3 amino acids: CASGYPGTAEQYF. The CDR3 coding sequence is TGTGCTAGTGGTTACCCTGGGACGGCCGAGCAGTACTTC.

This chain connects TRBV19 to TRBJ2-3; TRBD1 might be the D (6 bases). The CDR3 has 16 amino acids. With 3 bases removed from V and 0 bases from J, the gap between germline ends came to 13 bases. Germline CDR1 and CDR2: LNHDA and SQIVND (reference sequence). The CDR3, as DNA: TGTGCCAGTAGTATCCCGACAGGTTCTAGCACAGATACGCAGTATTTT. Amino acid sequence: CASSIPTGSSTDTQYF.

The chain carries TRBV7-2 and TRBJ1-6, with no clear D. The ends were cut back, 1 base at V and 11 bases at J, with 15 bases in the middle. Germline V gene lookup returns CDR1 SGHTA and CDR2 FQGNSA. The CDR3 loop spans 15 amino acids. In nucleotides, the CDR3 is TGTGCCAGCAGCTTAGTTGCTCTTGATGGTACACCCCTCCACTTT. The encoded protein is CASSLVALDGTPLHF.

This clonotype was seen ten or more times. V is TRBV7-7 and J is TRBJ2-1; 11 bases line up with TRBD2. The junction had 4 bases not matched to a gene; V was cut back by 5 bases and J by 4 bases. In germline, CDR1 is SSHAT, CDR2 FNYEAQ (reference sequence). The CDR3 loop spans 15 amino acids. CDR3 loop: CASSPGTSGYNEQFF. CDR3 bases: TGTGCCAGCAGCCCCGGGACTAGCGGATACAATGAGCAGTTCTTC.

This clonotype came up a few times. The chain recombines TRBV19 with TRBJ2-6; TRBD1 aligns across 8 bases. Unmatched junction bases numbered 1, after V lost 6 bases and J lost 3 bases. Germline-derived CDR1 and CDR2 are LNHDA and SQIVND (reference sequence). The CDR3 is made up of 14 amino acids. The DNA of the CDR3 is TGTGCCAGTAGGGACAGGGATGGGGCCAACGTCCTGACTTTC. Its protein product is CASRDRDGANVLTF.